This T cell receptor (beta chain) was captured by sequencing in a study of OX40 agonist ivuxolimab in advanced cancers. About the study: Patients' therapy was ivuxolimab, an antibody that acts as an agonist of OX40 (CD134). Of the patients, three showed partial responses, one with hepatocellular carcinoma and two with cutaneous melanoma.

This clone has a handful of counts. Libraries were prepared by immunoSEQ multiplex PCR; TCRdb keeps only in-frame clonotypes and omits some of them. The sample has about 87,000 clones, roughly 83% seen once. The germline V gene has CDR1 MNHEY and CDR2 SVGAGI. Unmatched junction bases numbered 3, after V lost 0 bases and J lost 2 bases. The CDR3 is made up of 15 amino acids. The clonotype was recovered from an adult with an advanced solid tumor such as melanoma, head and neck, liver or kidney cancer. Sequencing was performed on CD4+ or CD8+ T cells sorted from blood, taken in a trial of the OX40 agonist ivuxolimab. J is TRBJ1-1 and V is TRBV6-5, with 7 nucleotides matching TRBD1. The CDR3 is CASSYSHRGNTEAFF. CDR3 nucleotides: TGTGCCAGCAGTTACTCCCACAGGGGCAACACTGAAGCTTTCTTT.